The present entry profiles one T cell receptor (beta chain) with its context. The record originates from a study of shared clonotypes between healthy human individuals. It was CD45RO-negative cells, positively selected for CCR7, that made up naive CD8 cells, with terminally differentiated effector memory CD45RA+ cells excluded. The data were produced by immunoSEQ multiplex PCR, yet TCRdb's version contains in-frame clones alone and is incomplete. The sample shows roughly 2 million clones, about 95% of them seen only once. V lost 4 bases to trimming and J lost 1 base; unmatched junction nucleotides: 6. The CDR3 is 15 residues long. From germline, CDR1 is MGHRA and CDR2 YSYEKL.

The receptor was isolated from a man between 18 and 29 years old in good health. This rearrangement joins TRBV4-1 to TRBJ2-7; 8 bases align to TRBD1. The sample taken for sequencing was naive CD8+ T cells sorted from blood. The CDR3 DNA reads as TGCGCCAGCAGCCTGGGACAGGTAAATTCCTACGAGCAGTACTTC. The encoded protein is CASSLGQVNSYEQYF.